Here is one TCR beta chain with its context. What it binds is unknown. One end of the junction does not line up with germline, which may come from a read error. The Oncomine TCR Beta short-read assay was applied to DNA of cultured CD4+ T cells. Cultures of CD4+ T cells served as the source for extracting genomic DNA. TCRdb itself ran the PCR reads through MiXCR, one entry per CDR3 protein. The data contain some 8,000 distinct CDR3 sequences, 38% of them seen just once; the ten biggest clones take up approximately 24%. This sample was included in a study of vaccination and CD4 T cells after COVID-19. The CDR3 consists of 18 residues. Germline assignment: CDR1 SEHNR and CDR2 FQNEAQ (reference sequence). Treatment meaning: approximately nine-day PBMC culture with coronavirus spike peptide pools or control peptides (ViraFEST assay). Gathering of the CD4+ T cells, from the unexposed donor, took place before the COVID-19 pandemic (2011-2018).

Source material: CD4+ T cells from blood, cultured in vitro. This receptor was taken from a human donor in good health. The rearrangement joins TRBV7-9 to TRBJ2-1, with 10 bases identical to TRBD2. CDR3 amino acids: CASSFPHRLAGVRNEQIF. Here the CDR3 DNA reads TGTGCCAGCAGCTTTCCCCATAGGCTAGCGGGAGTCCGCAATGAGCAGATCTTC.